The 30 T cell receptor beta chains presented below share a single source sample, sequenced in a study of blood T cell repertoires in COVID-19. Sequencing was performed with immunoSEQ multiplex PCR; in TCRdb, only in-frame clones are kept and a portion is missing. The sample yields roughly 240,000 clones, approximately 82% seen once. The sequenced material came from peripheral blood. All receptors come from a middle-aged man who had recovered from COVID-19.

V gene TRBV5-1 combines with J gene TRBJ2-2; 8 nucleotides align to TRBD2. This CDR3 has 15 amino acids. V lost 5 bases and J lost 5; bases outside the gene matches: 8. The germline CDR1 and CDR2 sequences are SGHRS and YFSETQ. DNA of the CDR3: TGCGCCAGCAGTGGGCTAGCGGGTCGAACCGGGGAGCTGTTTTTT. It is translated as CASSGLAGRTGELFF.

The chain carries TRBV18 and TRBJ2-6; D is perhaps TRBD1 (5 bases). Trimming removed 6 bases from V and 0 bases from J, with 6 bases in between. From germline, CDR1 is KGHSH and CDR2 LQKENI. This CDR3 comprises 14 residues. The CDR3 bases are TGTGCCAGCTCTACAGGCTCTGGGGCCAACGTCCTGACTTTC. This gives the protein CASSTGSGANVLTF.

This rearrangement joins TRBV19 to TRBJ2-3; TRBD2 matches 8 bases. Trimming at V came to 2 bases and at J to 1 base, leaving 2 bases not matched to a gene. Germline CDR1 is LNHDA and CDR2 is SQIVND (reference sequence). This CDR3 comprises 15 residues. Written as DNA, the CDR3 is TGTGCCAGTAGTATAAGCGGGAGAGGCACAGATACGCAGTATTTT. It is translated as CASSISGRGTDTQYF.

V gene TRBV4-3 combines with J gene TRBJ1-2; D call uncertain. CDR1 and CDR2 from the germline V gene are LGHNA and YSLEER. This CDR3 has 15 residues. V dropped 1 base and J dropped 4 bases, with 13 bases sitting between them. CDR3 residues: CASSQVNSPLYGYTF. The CDR3 region has the DNA TGCGCCAGCAGCCAAGTTAACAGCCCCCTCTATGGCTACACCTTC.

The V and J genes are TRBV23-1 and TRBJ2-1; TRBD1 might be the D (6 bases). TRBV23-1 is known as an ORF, though its function is uncertain. V lost 9 bases, J lost 0 bases, and 12 bases lay in between. CDR3 length: 14 amino acids. CDR3 residues: CARMGASSYNEQFF. The CDR3 DNA follows: TGCGCCAGAATGGGGGCCAGCTCCTACAATGAGCAGTTCTTC.

The chain links TRBV10-3 to TRBJ2-5; the match to TRBD2 covers 7 bases. The trim removed 0 bases at V and 2 bases at J, leaving 3 bases unmatched. CDR3 size: 15 residues. Germline values: CDR1 ENHRY, CDR2 SYGVKD. CDR3 sequence: CAISESQLAQETQYF. Written as DNA, the CDR3 is TGTGCCATCAGTGAGTCGCAACTAGCGCAAGAGACCCAGTACTTC.

The V gene is TRBV24-1, the J gene TRBJ2-2; 9 bases map to TRBD1. The CDR3 totals 16 residues. V trimming: 2 bases; J trimming: 6 bases; junction bases outside the gene matches: 6. Looked up from germline, CDR1 is KGHDR and CDR2 is SFDVKD. This chain's CDR3 is CATSDSPGQGAGELFF. DNA for the CDR3: TGTGCCACCAGTGATTCACCGGGACAGGGAGCCGGGGAGCTGTTTTTT.

The chain uses TRBV2 and TRBJ1-2; D is unclear. Trimming took off 6 bases at V and 8 bases at J, with 25 bases between the two ends. This CDR3 spans 16 amino acids. The germline V gene encodes CDR1 SNHLY and CDR2 FYNNEI. This CDR3 is CASRTFFMAAGRGYTF. In DNA, the CDR3 is TGTGCCAGCAGGACCTTTTTTATGGCGGCGGGGAGGGGCTACACCTTC. Filled out from reference TRBV2 and TRBJ1-2, the complete variable domain reads EPEVTQTPSHQVTQMGQEVILRCVPISNHLYFYWYRQILGQKVEFLVSFYNNEISEKSEIFDDQFSVERPDGSNFTLKIRSTKLEDSAMYFCASRTFFMAAGRGYTFGSGTRLTVV.

This clone was counted a single time. The chain carries TRBV29-1 and TRBJ1-2; D is undetermined. There are 14 residues in the CDR3. Per germline, CDR1 SQVTM and CDR2 ANQGSEA. V lost 0 bases and J 3 bases, leaving 11 bases between the germline ends. Here the CDR3 DNA reads TGCAGCGTTGAAGATCCGGGGAGAGACTATGGCTACACCTTC. It specifies CSVEDPGRDYGYTF.

The chain couples TRBV29-1 to TRBJ2-7; 10 nucleotides match TRBD1. In germline, CDR1 is SQVTM, CDR2 ANQGSEA. Trimming cost V 4 bases and J 2 bases; bases outside gene matches: 17. There are 18 residues in the CDR3. The CDR3: CSVGLRGQGSPAAYEQYF. The CDR3, as DNA: TGCAGCGTTGGCCTTAGGGGACAGGGGTCGCCAGCGGCCTACGAGCAGTACTTC.

V is TRBV27 and J is TRBJ1-6; 9 bases are shared with TRBD1. The ends lost 6 bases at V and 10 bases at J; junction bases unmatched: 7. CDR1 MNHEY and CDR2 SMNVEV come from the germline V gene (reference sequence). The CDR3 runs 14 residues. The CDR3 nucleotides read TGTGCCAGCAGCTCAGGGACAGGGCTGTCACCCCTCCACTTT. Translating it yields CASSSGTGLSPLHF.

The chain employs TRBV27 and TRBJ2-5; 8 nucleotides align to TRBD2. The V and J ends lost 5 bases and 7 bases, in that order; junction bases with no gene match: 9. The germline CDR1 and CDR2 sequences are MNHEY and SMNVEV (reference sequence). The CDR3 length is 14 residues. The CDR3 loop is CASSPGGYFGTQYF. In nucleotides, the CDR3 is TGTGCCAGCAGTCCGGGAGGGTATTTTGGGACCCAGTACTTC.

This chain joins TRBV27 and TRBJ2-5; D perhaps matches TRBD1 (5 bases). CDR1 is MNHEY, CDR2 SMNVEV, per germline (reference sequence). The V end was cut by 8 bases, the J end by 4 bases, with 14 bases between. This CDR3 comprises 13 residues. CDR3 amino acids: CASRYRISETQYF. Written as DNA, the CDR3 is TGTGCCAGCCGGTACAGGATCTCAGAGACCCAGTACTTC.

The chain is built from TRBV5-1 and TRBJ1-4; TRBD1 might be the D (6 bases). Per germline, CDR1 SGHRS and CDR2 YFSETQ. The CDR3 is 16 amino acids. The V gene lost 4 bases and the J gene lost 5 bases, with 18 bases spanning the gap. The CDR3 DNA sequence: TGCGCCAGCAGCCCCGGGCGGACAGACCCAAATGAAAAACTGTTTTTT. Translated, it gives CASSPGRTDPNEKLFF.

The chain combines TRBV7-2 with TRBJ1-2; TRBD1 matches at 9 bases. Per the germline V gene, CDR1 is SGHTA and CDR2 is FQGNSA. V trimming: 3 bases; J trimming: 6 bases; junction bases outside the gene matches: 2. There are 13 residues in the CDR3. CDR3: CASSFGTGHGYTF. The DNA of the CDR3 is TGTGCCAGCAGCTTCGGGACAGGGCATGGCTACACCTTC.

The gene calls are TRBV6-2 or TRBV6-3 and TRBJ2-7; 8 positions match TRBD1. The CDR3 is made up of 15 amino acids. Germline CDR1 MNHEY, CDR2 SVGEGT. The V segment lost 2 bases and the J segment 5 bases; nucleotides outside the gene matches: 8. CDR3 sequence (DNA): TGTGCCAGCAGTTACGGACAGGGTTTCGATGACGAGCAGTACTTC. This codes for CASSYGQGFDDEQYF.

The chain uses TRBV7-2 and TRBJ1-2; 8 positions match TRBD1. CDR1 is SGHTA and CDR2 is FQGNSA in the germline V gene. The CDR3 contains 16 residues. The V and J ends lost 1 base and 3 bases, in that order; junction bases with no gene match: 7. The CDR3 region is CASSLDYGQGDYGYTF. CDR3 DNA sequence: TGTGCCAGCAGCTTAGACTATGGACAGGGCGACTATGGCTACACCTTC.

This chain links TRBV18 with TRBJ1-1, with a tentative D call TRBD1 (5 bases). Germline lookup yields CDR1 KGHSH and CDR2 LQKENI. This CDR3 has 14 amino acids. The germline V and J ends were trimmed by 1 base and 4 bases, with 10 bases remaining between them. As DNA, the CDR3 is TGTGCCAGCTCACCACGGTCACAGGTCACTGAAGCTTTCTTT. The encoded protein is CASSPRSQVTEAFF.

The chain combines TRBV2 with TRBJ1-1; perhaps TRBD1 as D (5 bases). The germline CDR1 and CDR2 sequences are SNHLY and FYNNEI. Trimming shortened V by 6 bases and J by 7 bases, and 9 bases separated the two germline ends. CDR3 length: 11 amino acids. The CDR3 DNA reads as TGTGCCAGCAGCCAGACAGTTGAAGCTTTCTTT. Amino acids: CASSQTVEAFF. Combining the CDR3 with reference TRBV2 and TRBJ1-1 gives the whole variable domain EPEVTQTPSHQVTQMGQEVILRCVPISNHLYFYWYRQILGQKVEFLVSFYNNEISEKSEIFDDQFSVERPDGSNFTLKIRSTKLEDSAMYFCASSQTVEAFFGQGTRLTVV.

This clone has more than one count but fewer than ten. The DNA of the CDR3 is TGTGCCAGCAGTTACTTAACCGGGACAGGGCGCGGCTACACCTTC. Protein: CASSYLTGTGRGYTF. The V gene is TRBV6-5, the J gene TRBJ1-2, with TRBD1 matching over 9 bases. There are 15 residues in the CDR3. Losses at the gene ends were 1 base for V and 8 bases for J; bases not matched to a gene: 8. Germline lookup yields CDR1 MNHEY and CDR2 SVGAGI.

The chain carries TRBV30 and TRBJ2-6, with D perhaps matching TRBD1 (5 bases). Germline V gene data show CDR1 as GTSNPN and CDR2 as SVGIG (reference sequence). CDR3 size: 16 residues. The ends were cut back, 4 bases at V and 2 bases at J, with 15 bases in the middle. Written as DNA, the CDR3 is TGTGCCTGGACCATCAAGCCGACAGCTGGGGCCAACGTCCTGACTTTC. This codes for CAWTIKPTAGANVLTF. The entire variable domain, with the rest obtained from reference TRBV30 and TRBJ2-6, is as follows: SQTIHQWPATLVQPVGSPLSLECTVEGTSNPNLYWYRQAAGRGLQLLFYSVGIGQISSEVPQNLSASRPQDRQFILSSKKLLLSDSGFYLCAWTIKPTAGANVLTFGAGSRLTVL.

V and J are TRBV30 and TRBJ1-6, with 7 bases lining up with TRBD1. V shed 5 bases, J shed 7 bases, and the junction held 17 bases outside the gene matches. Germline loops: CDR1 GTSNPN, CDR2 SVGIG (reference sequence). The CDR3 spans 17 residues. CDR3 amino acids: CAWGAVIGQAPNSPLHF. In nucleotides, the CDR3 is TGTGCCTGGGGGGCTGTAATTGGACAGGCGCCGAATTCACCCCTCCACTTT. Complete variable domain (other parts from reference TRBV30 and TRBJ1-6): SQTIHQWPATLVQPVGSPLSLECTVEGTSNPNLYWYRQAAGRGLQLLFYSVGIGQISSEVPQNLSASRPQDRQFILSSKKLLLSDSGFYLCAWGAVIGQAPNSPLHFGNGTRLTVT.

The V and J genes are TRBV19 and TRBJ2-1; D gene ambiguous. Trimming removed 3 bases from V and 0 bases from J, with 15 bases in between. The CDR3 loop spans 17 amino acids. The V gene's germline CDR1 is LNHDA and CDR2 SQIVND (reference sequence). The CDR3 DNA reads as TGTGCCAGTAGTATTGGGTCGAGAAGGAGCTCCTACAATGAGCAGTTCTTC. Translated, it gives CASSIGSRRSSYNEQFF. The whole variable domain, remainder taken from reference TRBV19 and TRBJ2-1, is DGGITQSPKYLFRKEGQNVTLSCEQNLNHDAMYWYRQDPGQGLRLIYYSQIVNDFQKGDIAEGYSVSREKKESFPLTVTSAQKNPTAFYLCASSIGSRRSSYNEQFFGPGTRLTVL.

The chain joins TRBV25-1 to TRBJ2-1; 13 bases match TRBD2. CDR1 is MGHDK, CDR2 SYGVNS, per germline. The CDR3 loop spans 15 amino acids. V was clipped by 3 bases and J by 4 bases; unmatched bases: 0. The CDR3 DNA is TGTGCCAGCAGTGAGGGACTAGCGGGGTACAATGAGCAGTTCTTC. This gives the protein CASSEGLAGYNEQFF.

This chain uses TRBV7-8 with TRBJ1-1; 7 bases match TRBD1. Trimming at V came to 2 bases and at J to 8 bases, leaving 8 bases not matched to a gene. CDR3 length: 14 residues. The germline V gene has CDR1 SGHVS and CDR2 FQNEAQ. CDR3 nucleotides: TGTGCCAGCAGCTTAAAACAGGGGCTAGGGGAAGCTTTCTTT. Its protein is CASSLKQGLGEAFF.

The chain employs TRBV5-6 and TRBJ2-5; D ambiguous. V lost 0 bases and J 5 bases, leaving 8 bases between the germline ends. The CDR3 is 13 amino acids. Germline CDR1 reads SGHDT; CDR2 reads YYEEEE. CDR3 loop: CASSLAVFETQYF. The CDR3 nucleotides read TGTGCCAGCAGCTTGGCCGTGTTCGAGACCCAGTACTTC.

This clone was counted once. This sequence joins TRBV4-1 and TRBJ1-1, with D perhaps matching TRBD1 (6 bases). Germline V gives CDR1 MGHRA, CDR2 YSYEKL. This CDR3 comprises 15 residues. Trimming shortened V by 2 bases and J by 4 bases, and 14 bases separated the two germline ends. The CDR3 region is CASSQQYREGTEAFF. The CDR3 coding sequence is TGCGCCAGCAGCCAACAGTACAGGGAGGGCACTGAAGCTTTCTTT.

The chain is built from TRBV6-2 or TRBV6-3 and TRBJ1-5; maybe TRBD1 (6 bases). The CDR3 consists of 13 residues. From germline, CDR1 is MNHEY and CDR2 SVGEGT. V gave up 4 bases and J gave up 6 bases, with 10 bases separating them. The CDR3 spells CASSSTGSQPQHF. The CDR3 DNA sequence: TGTGCCAGCAGTTCTACAGGGAGTCAGCCCCAGCATTTT.

The chain uses TRBV3-1 (or the pseudogene TRBV3-2) and TRBJ1-1; D possibly corresponds to TRBD1 (5 bases). The V gene lost 6 bases and the J gene lost 1 base, with 9 bases spanning the gap. CDR3 size: 13 residues. The V gene's germline CDR1 is LGHDT and CDR2 YNNKEL (reference sequence). The CDR3 reads CASSNTGNTEAFF. As DNA, the CDR3 is TGTGCCAGCAGTAACACAGGGAACACTGAAGCTTTCTTT.

The chain couples TRBV6-1 to TRBJ2-3, with TRBD2 matching 10 bases. The V gene end was trimmed by 7 bases and the J gene end by 2 bases; junction bases not matched to a gene: 9. This CDR3 region has 16 residues. Germline CDR1 is MNHNS and CDR2 is SASEGT. The CDR3 sequence: CASNDPGLAYTDTQYF. CDR3 coding DNA: TGTGCCAGCAATGATCCGGGACTAGCGTACACAGATACGCAGTATTTT.